This T cell receptor (beta chain) came from a study of control samples from healthy donors and cancer patients. With 6 bases clipped from V and 4 bases from J, the junction kept 2 bases outside the gene matches. Germline V gene sequence: CDR1 KGHSH, CDR2 LQKENI. The CDR3 is made up of 14 amino acids. A single count supports this clone. The data were produced by immunoSEQ multiplex PCR, yet TCRdb's version contains in-frame clones alone and is incomplete. The sample holds some 200,000 clones, 90% to 95% seen once. The material sequenced was blood. The chain couples TRBV18 to TRBJ2-3, with TRBD2 identical over 12 bases. The source of this sequence is a woman under 40 in good health. Here the CDR3 reads CASSPSGRADTQYF. CDR3 nucleotides: TGTGCCAGCTCCCCTAGCGGGAGGGCAGATACGCAGTATTTT.